This is a list of T cell receptor beta chains from one sample in a study of regulatory T cells in long-lasting Graves disease. Using its own MiXCR run on the multiplex PCR reads, TCRdb lists one record per CDR3 protein. The sample contains some 450,000 distinct CDR3 sequences, roughly 15% of which appear only once. In addition, the sample was reused for a study of T cells in Graves' hyperthyroidism and ophthalmopathy.

Sequences were derived from peripheral blood mononuclear cells (PBMCs), sampled at new diagnosis, from a patient treated with antithyroid drugs. The receptors were sampled from a woman aged 30 to 39 with Graves disease. CDR3s include the opening cysteine and the closing phenylalanine or tryptophan. D genes are given only for firm matches. Only some rows state a clone size, as once, few, many or a class for expanded clones.

CDR3 protein: CASSLSGPEAFF
CDR3 DNA: TGTGCCAGCAGTTTATCAGGTCCTGAAGCTTTCTTT
V gene: TRBV12-3/TRBV12-4
J gene: TRBJ1-1
CDR3 length: 12
clone size: many
D gene: -

CDR3 protein: CATSRGRDSDYEQYF
CDR3 DNA: TGTGCCACCAGCAGAGGACGGGACAGCGACTACGAGCAGTACTTC
V gene: TRBV15
J gene: TRBJ2-7
CDR3 length: 15
clone size: -
D gene: TRBD1

CDR3 protein: CASSQEIAGGPRNEQFF
CDR3 DNA: TGTGCCAGCAGCCAAGAAATAGCGGGAGGGCCCCGCAATGAGCAGTTCTTC
V gene: TRBV3-1
J gene: TRBJ2-1
CDR3 length: 17
clone size: -
D gene: TRBD2

CDR3 protein: CASSLASSGVHNEQFF
CDR3 DNA: TGTGCCAGCAGCTTAGCGTCTAGCGGGGTCCACAATGAGCAGTTCTTC
V gene: TRBV7-8
J gene: TRBJ2-1
CDR3 length: 16
clone size: -
D gene: TRBD2

CDR3 protein: CATGQPGHNKLFF
CDR3 DNA: TGTGCCACCGGACAACCGGGACACAACAAACTGTTTTTT
V gene: TRBV15
J gene: TRBJ1-4
CDR3 length: 13
clone size: once
D gene: -

CDR3 protein: CASSYFGDGKLFF
CDR3 DNA: TGTGCCAGCAGTTACTTCGGGGACGGAAAACTGTTTTTT
V gene: TRBV6-5
J gene: TRBJ1-4
CDR3 length: 13
clone size: -
D gene: -

CDR3 protein: CASSVDLVGGYNEQFF
CDR3 DNA: TGTGCCAGCAGCGTAGACCTGGTAGGGGGCTACAATGAGCAGTTCTTC
V gene: TRBV9
J gene: TRBJ2-1
CDR3 length: 16
clone size: -
D gene: -

CDR3 protein: CASSSTSSPPLHF
CDR3 DNA: TGTGCCAGCAGCTCGACTTCCAGCCCACCCCTCCACTTT
V gene: TRBV7-2
J gene: TRBJ1-6
CDR3 length: 13
clone size: few
D gene: -

CDR3 protein: CASSLDKDTQYF
CDR3 DNA: TGCGCCAGCAGCTTGGACAAAGATACGCAGTATTTT
V gene: TRBV5-1
J gene: TRBJ2-3
CDR3 length: 12
clone size: many
D gene: -

CDR3 protein: CASSLGWDTQYF
CDR3 DNA: TGTGCCAGCAGCTTAGGCTGGGATACGCAGTATTTT
V gene: TRBV13
J gene: TRBJ2-3
CDR3 length: 12
clone size: many
D gene: -

CDR3 protein: CASSSTRETEQYF
CDR3 DNA: TGTGCTAGCAGCTCGACGCGGGAGACCGAGCAGTACTTC
V gene: TRBV7-7
J gene: TRBJ2-7
CDR3 length: 13
clone size: -
D gene: TRBD2

CDR3 protein: CVSSLPQNQETQYF
CDR3 DNA: TGTGTCAGCAGTCTTCCACAGAACCAAGAGACCCAGTACTTC
V gene: TRBV28
J gene: TRBJ2-5
CDR3 length: 14
clone size: many
D gene: -

CDR3 protein: CASSQILPECGTEAFF
CDR3 DNA: TGTGCCAGCAGCCAGATCCTACCGGAGTGTGGCACTGAAGCTTTCTTT
V gene: TRBV6-4
J gene: TRBJ1-1
CDR3 length: 16
clone size: -
D gene: -

CDR3 protein: CSVTGLAGGTDTQYF
CDR3 DNA: TGCAGCGTGACCGGACTAGCGGGGGGCACAGATACGCAGTATTTT
V gene: TRBV29-1
J gene: TRBJ2-3
CDR3 length: 15
clone size: many
D gene: TRBD2

CDR3 protein: CASKSSLLTAEQYF
CDR3 DNA: TGTGCCAGCAAAAGCAGCCTATTGACAGCCGAGCAGTACTTC
V gene: TRBV6-2/TRBV6-3
J gene: TRBJ2-7
CDR3 length: 14
clone size: many
D gene: -

CDR3 protein: CASRELAGYTGELFF
CDR3 DNA: TGTGCCAGCAGGGAACTAGCGGGGTACACCGGGGAGCTGTTTTTT
V gene: TRBV6-1
J gene: TRBJ2-2
CDR3 length: 15
clone size: few
D gene: TRBD2

CDR3 protein: CASSEVDDRATRGEEKLFF
CDR3 DNA: TGTGCCAGCAGTGAAGTGGACGACAGGGCCACTCGAGGAGAAGAAAAACTGTTTTTT
V gene: TRBV6-4
J gene: TRBJ1-4
CDR3 length: 19
clone size: -
D gene: TRBD1

CDR3 protein: CASSHGTSGYEEQYF
CDR3 DNA: TGTGCCAGCAGCCACGGGACTAGCGGGTACGAAGAGCAGTACTTC
V gene: TRBV11-2
J gene: TRBJ2-7
CDR3 length: 15
clone size: -
D gene: TRBD2

CDR3 protein: CSAGQGRGSYEQYF
CDR3 DNA: TGCAGCGCAGGACAGGGTAGGGGCTCCTACGAGCAGTACTTC
V gene: TRBV29-1
J gene: TRBJ2-7
CDR3 length: 14
clone size: few
D gene: TRBD1

CDR3 protein: CSVGGGQDNEKLFF
CDR3 DNA: TGCAGCGTTGGAGGGGGACAAGATAATGAAAAACTGTTTTTT
V gene: TRBV29-1
J gene: TRBJ1-4
CDR3 length: 14
clone size: -
D gene: -

CDR3 protein: CASTGTPSYEQYF
CDR3 DNA: TGTGCCAGCACCGGGACACCCTCCTACGAGCAGTACTTC
V gene: TRBV28
J gene: TRBJ2-7
CDR3 length: 13
clone size: many
D gene: -

CDR3 protein: CASSITPGADTQYF
CDR3 DNA: TGTGCTAGCAGCATCACCCCAGGCGCAGATACGCAGTATTTT
V gene: TRBV7-7
J gene: TRBJ2-3
CDR3 length: 14
clone size: many
D gene: -

CDR3 protein: CASSLEGLADFSEQFF
CDR3 DNA: TGTGCCAGCAGTTTGGAGGGCCTTGCGGATTTCAGTGAGCAGTTCTTC
V gene: TRBV27
J gene: TRBJ2-1
CDR3 length: 16
clone size: many
D gene: -

CDR3 protein: CASSYSRKLAGVDTQYF
CDR3 DNA: TGTGCCAGCAGTTACTCGAGAAAACTAGCGGGAGTCGATACGCAGTATTTT
V gene: TRBV6-5
J gene: TRBJ2-3
CDR3 length: 17
clone size: few
D gene: TRBD2

CDR3 protein: CASRRAGEQFF
CDR3 DNA: TGTGCCAGTAGAAGGGCGGGTGAGCAGTTCTTC
V gene: TRBV19
J gene: TRBJ2-1
CDR3 length: 11
clone size: -
D gene: -

CDR3 protein: CASRQTGGDYGYTF
CDR3 DNA: TGTGCCAGCAGGCAGACAGGGGGAGACTATGGCTACACCTTC
V gene: TRBV3-1
J gene: TRBJ1-2
CDR3 length: 14
clone size: many
D gene: TRBD1

CDR3 protein: CATSPGTGENEKLFF
CDR3 DNA: TGTGCCACCAGCCCTGGGACAGGGGAAAATGAAAAACTGTTTTTT
V gene: TRBV24-1
J gene: TRBJ1-4
CDR3 length: 15
clone size: few
D gene: TRBD1

CDR3 protein: CATSEGSDYGYTF
CDR3 DNA: TGTGCCACCAGTGAAGGCAGCGACTATGGCTACACCTTC
V gene: TRBV24-1
J gene: TRBJ1-2
CDR3 length: 13
clone size: -
D gene: -

CDR3 protein: CASSLAGDFSNQPQHF
CDR3 DNA: TGTGCCAGCAGCTTGGCCGGGGACTTTAGCAATCAGCCCCAGCATTTT
V gene: TRBV5-6
J gene: TRBJ1-5
CDR3 length: 16
clone size: many
D gene: -

CDR3 protein: CASNPGAGGPLSYNEQFF
CDR3 DNA: TGTGCCAGCAACCCTGGAGCGGGAGGGCCTCTTTCCTACAATGAGCAGTTCTTC
V gene: TRBV28
J gene: TRBJ2-1
CDR3 length: 18
clone size: many
D gene: TRBD2

CDR3 protein: CSARAHRWREGLGSYNEQFF
CDR3 DNA: TGCAGTGCTAGGGCCCATCGGTGGCGGGAGGGCCTCGGGTCCTACAATGAGCAGTTCTTC
V gene: TRBV20-1
J gene: TRBJ2-1
CDR3 length: 20
clone size: -
D gene: TRBD2

CDR3 protein: CASNPWLGETQYF
CDR3 DNA: TGTGCCAGCAACCCGTGGCTCGGAGAGACCCAGTACTTC
V gene: TRBV11-1
J gene: TRBJ2-5
CDR3 length: 13
clone size: many
D gene: -

CDR3 protein: CASVRDRASNQPQHF
CDR3 DNA: TGTGCCAGCGTCCGGGACAGGGCGAGCAATCAGCCCCAGCATTTT
V gene: TRBV2
J gene: TRBJ1-5
CDR3 length: 15
clone size: many
D gene: TRBD1

CDR3 protein: CASSLGGHWGYEQYF
CDR3 DNA: TGTGCCAGCAGTTTGGGGGGGCACTGGGGCTACGAGCAGTACTTC
V gene: TRBV28
J gene: TRBJ2-7
CDR3 length: 15
clone size: many
D gene: -

CDR3 protein: CAISRMTGYDFEQYF
CDR3 DNA: TGTGCCATCAGTAGGATGACAGGGTACGACTTCGAGCAGTACTTC
V gene: TRBV10-3
J gene: TRBJ2-7
CDR3 length: 15
clone size: few
D gene: TRBD1

CDR3 protein: CASSLTSLGGGELFF
CDR3 DNA: TGTGCCAGCAGCTTAACGTCACTAGGGGGCGGGGAGCTGTTTTTT
V gene: TRBV7-3
J gene: TRBJ2-2
CDR3 length: 15
clone size: many
D gene: -

CDR3 protein: CASSYGQGANYGYTF
CDR3 DNA: TGTGCCAGCAGTTACGGACAGGGGGCTAACTATGGCTACACCTTC
V gene: TRBV27
J gene: TRBJ1-2
CDR3 length: 15
clone size: many
D gene: TRBD1

CDR3 protein: CASSPPRGREDQPQHF
CDR3 DNA: TGTGCCAGCAGTCCCCCCCGCGGCAGGGAGGATCAGCCCCAGCATTTT
V gene: TRBV28
J gene: TRBJ1-5
CDR3 length: 16
clone size: many
D gene: -

CDR3 protein: CASSPFVSPDQPQHF
CDR3 DNA: TGTGCCAGCTCACCCTTTGTCAGCCCCGATCAGCCCCAGCATTTT
V gene: TRBV18
J gene: TRBJ1-5
CDR3 length: 15
clone size: many
D gene: -

CDR3 protein: CATSDGLAGLLDMQYF
CDR3 DNA: TGTGCCACCAGTGATGGACTAGCGGGATTGTTAGATATGCAGTATTTT
V gene: TRBV24-1
J gene: TRBJ2-3
CDR3 length: 16
clone size: -
D gene: TRBD2

CDR3 protein: CASSLYREIFNEQFF
CDR3 DNA: TGTGCCAGCAGTTTATACAGGGAGATATTTAATGAGCAGTTCTTC
V gene: TRBV28
J gene: TRBJ2-1
CDR3 length: 15
clone size: -
D gene: -

CDR3 protein: CASSQETTYNEQFF
CDR3 DNA: TGCGCCAGCAGCCAAGAAACCACTTACAATGAGCAGTTCTTC
V gene: TRBV4-1
J gene: TRBJ2-1
CDR3 length: 14
clone size: few
D gene: -

CDR3 protein: CAWSVGYSGNTIYF
CDR3 DNA: TGTGCCTGGAGTGTCGGATACTCTGGAAACACCATATATTTT
V gene: TRBV30
J gene: TRBJ1-3
CDR3 length: 14
clone size: many
D gene: -

CDR3 protein: CASSVGGVNFNEQFF
CDR3 DNA: TGTGCCAGCAGCGTAGGGGGTGTCAACTTTAATGAGCAGTTCTTC
V gene: TRBV9
J gene: TRBJ2-1
CDR3 length: 15
clone size: -
D gene: -